This T cell receptor (beta chain) was profiled in a study of blood T cell repertoires in COVID-19 (dated by TCRdb to 2018 to 2020). Concerning the study at large: The collaborator samples originated in the United States, Italy and Spain and spanned the acute and convalescent phases of COVID-19. The material from the prospective study consisted of cDNA or gDNA derived from T cells, B-cell-depleted T cells, or PBMCs. Subjects who had been exposed to COVID-19, were actively infected with it, or had recovered from it provided the deeply sampled blood TCRbeta repertoires that made up the dataset. The repertoires were released in a freely available public database meant as a resource for research on the immune response to SARS-CoV-2. Samples came from the ongoing ImmuneRACE study (first 160 participants) plus 1,254 subjects from 6 global collaborators. Nearly every sample came with metadata listing a de-identified subject ID, COVID-19 status, age in years and sex. Where available, HLA class I and class II types were obtained from metadata supplied by the sample provider rather than from assay-based typing.

A word on this clone: Which antigen it targets is not known. No clone much larger than this one lies a single base away; base qualities are absent.

Study-level results and caveats: The amount of clinical and demographic metadata varied by source and participant and was provided uncurated.

The immunoSEQ Assay, a bias-controlled multiplex PCR, was used to amplify TCRbeta CDR3 regions from genomic DNA. Per the authors' processing: Nucleated cell counts per sample were estimated from amplification of reference gene primers within the assay. To quantify the absolute abundance of each unique TCRbeta CDR3 rearrangement, sequence reads were collapsed and filtered. For each sample, productive Simpson clonality was calculated by taking the square root of Simpson's diversity index across productive rearrangements. TCRdb provides this immuneACCESS table in a form limited to in-frame rearrangements. Some clones are lacking; in checked studies, under half of them reflect an unresolved V gene, and why the rest are absent is not known. The DNA gave D and trimming, while V, J and clone size come from that table. The sample data list about 350,000 clones, and roughly 89% of these were observed just once. The ten largest clones add up to 3% to 4% of the sample.

In Seattle, one collaborating source enrolled patients while the infection was active and tracked those patients longitudinally over the course of disease. Whole blood was collected in K2EDTA tubes by collaborating institutions according to the institutions' own protocols. For TCRbeta analysis, collaborators shipped samples as frozen whole blood, isolated PBMCs, or DNA extracted from either of those sample types. The TCR originated in a woman aged 55-75 years with COVID-19, enrolled during active disease. The sequencing sample was made of peripheral blood.

The DNA sequence is as follows: TGTGCCAGCAGCTTAGAGAGCTACCGCTCCTACGAGCAGTACTTC. Translation gives CASSLESYRSYEQYF. The chain joins TRBV11-2 to TRBJ2-7; a confident D gene designation cannot be given. Looking up the germline V gene yields CDR1 SGHAT and CDR2 FQNNGV. Including cysteine and phenylalanine, the CDR3 has 15 amino acids. The read is trimmed to its CDR3 DNA, 45 bases read in frame from base 1. Trimming at the junction amounts to 0 bases on V and 0 bases on J, and the germline ends lie 9 bases apart.